Detailed here is one TCR beta chain. This entry is derived from a study of radiation and T cells in renal cell carcinoma. Trimming took off 7 bases at V and 5 bases at J, with 20 bases between the two ends. The CDR3 loop spans 16 amino acids. Germline lookup yields CDR1 LNHDA and CDR2 SQIVND (reference sequence). The time point is: baseline pretreatment blood. The treatment is: 15 Gy SBRT to primary tumor, nephrectomy 4 weeks later. Sequencing was performed with immunoSEQ multiplex PCR; in TCRdb, only in-frame clones are kept and a portion is missing. The repertoire includes 100,000 or so clones, 75% to 90% of them detected once, and under 9.5% sits in the top ten.

The starting material was blood, obtained from a patient whose treatment included radiotherapy and nephrectomy. V gene TRBV19 combines with J gene TRBJ2-2, with D unresolved. The TCR was taken from a man between 45 and 60 years old with renal cell carcinoma. The CDR3 here is CASTLSFGGVTGELFF. The DNA for the CDR3 is TGTGCCAGTACCCTATCCTTTGGCGGAGTTACCGGGGAGCTGTTTTTT.